There are many counts of the clone carrying this T cell receptor beta chain. The record originates from a study of glioma-infiltrating T cells. The V gene lost 3 bases and the J gene lost 4 bases, with 7 bases spanning the gap. From germline, CDR1 is SEHNR and CDR2 FQNEAQ (reference sequence). This CDR3 region has 13 residues. TCR alpha and beta CDR3 regions were amplified from RNA using iRepertoire nested multiplex PCR. MiXCR, run by TCRdb on the multiplex PCR reads, gives a single entry per CDR3 protein. The data contain fewer than 500,000 distinct CDR3 sequences, 41% of them singletons. The chain recombines TRBV7-9 with TRBJ1-5; D uncertain. This sequence was found in a human donor with low-grade glioma or glioblastoma, undergoing nonglioma brain surgery, or in good health (not recorded which). Sequenced: glioma tissue, nonneoplastic brain tissue, or PBMCs (not recorded which). In nucleotides, the CDR3 is TGTGCCAGCAGCTTGGATGGGAATCAGCCCCAGCATTTT. Residues: CASSLDGNQPQHF.